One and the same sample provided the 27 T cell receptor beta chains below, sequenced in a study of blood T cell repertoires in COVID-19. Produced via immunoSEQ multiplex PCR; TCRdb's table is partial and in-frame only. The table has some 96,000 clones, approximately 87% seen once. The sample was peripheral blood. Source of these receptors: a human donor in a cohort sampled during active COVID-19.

The chain's CDR3 is CASSLTGGPDTQYF. CDR3 DNA: TGTGCCAGCAGCTTGACGGGCGGGCCAGATACGCAGTATTTT. The rearrangement links TRBV5-4 to TRBJ2-3; tentatively, D is TRBD2 (5 bases). From germline, CDR1 is SGHNT and CDR2 YYREEE (reference sequence). CDR3 length: 14 amino acids. Trimming pared 1 base from V and 4 bases from J, leaving 10 bases between.

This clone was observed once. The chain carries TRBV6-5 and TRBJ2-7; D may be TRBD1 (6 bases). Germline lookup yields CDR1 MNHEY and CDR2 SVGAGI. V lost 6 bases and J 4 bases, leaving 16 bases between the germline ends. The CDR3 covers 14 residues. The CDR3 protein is CASSPGQIVYEQYF. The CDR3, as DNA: TGTGCCAGCAGCCCCGGACAGATTGTATACGAGCAGTACTTC.

CDR3 sequence reads: CASSLDRNYGYTF. The CDR3 region has the DNA TGTGCCAGCAGCTTGGACAGAAACTATGGCTACACCTTC. The V and J genes are TRBV5-4 and TRBJ1-2; D gene unclear. This CDR3 has 13 amino acids. Trimming took off 0 bases at V and 2 bases at J, with 5 bases between the two ends. Germline V gives CDR1 SGHNT, CDR2 YYREEE (reference sequence).

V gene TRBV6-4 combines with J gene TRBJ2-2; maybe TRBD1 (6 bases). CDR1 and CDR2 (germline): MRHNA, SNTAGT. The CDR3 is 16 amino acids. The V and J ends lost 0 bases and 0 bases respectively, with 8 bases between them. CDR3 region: CASSDSGTSNTGELFF. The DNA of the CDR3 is TGTGCCAGCAGTGACTCTGGGACATCGAACACCGGGGAGCTGTTTTTT.

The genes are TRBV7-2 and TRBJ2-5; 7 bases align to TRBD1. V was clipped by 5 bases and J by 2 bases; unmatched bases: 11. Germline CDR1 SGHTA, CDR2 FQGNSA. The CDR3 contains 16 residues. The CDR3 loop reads CASSQQIRQGQETQYF. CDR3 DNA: TGTGCCAGCAGCCAACAAATCCGACAGGGTCAAGAGACCCAGTACTTC.

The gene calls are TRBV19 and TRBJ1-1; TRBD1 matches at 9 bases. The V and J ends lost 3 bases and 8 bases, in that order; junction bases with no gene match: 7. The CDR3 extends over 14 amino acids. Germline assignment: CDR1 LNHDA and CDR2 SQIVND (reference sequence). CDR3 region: CASSISGTGIEAFF. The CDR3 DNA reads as TGTGCCAGTAGTATCTCCGGGACAGGGATAGAAGCTTTCTTT. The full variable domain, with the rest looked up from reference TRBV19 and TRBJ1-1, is DGGITQSPKYLFRKEGQNVTLSCEQNLNHDAMYWYRQDPGQGLRLIYYSQIVNDFQKGDIAEGYSVSREKKESFPLTVTSAQKNPTAFYLCASSISGTGIEAFFGQGTRLTVV.

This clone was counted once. The CDR3 DNA is TGTGCCAGCAGCTCTGACACCTGGGATGAAAAACTGTTTTTT. Its protein is CASSSDTWDEKLFF. This chain connects TRBV7-9 to TRBJ1-4; D is ambiguous. This CDR3 has 14 residues. The V end lost 4 bases, the J end lost 6 bases, and 12 bases lay between the germline ends. Germline CDR1 SEHNR, CDR2 FQNEAQ (reference sequence).

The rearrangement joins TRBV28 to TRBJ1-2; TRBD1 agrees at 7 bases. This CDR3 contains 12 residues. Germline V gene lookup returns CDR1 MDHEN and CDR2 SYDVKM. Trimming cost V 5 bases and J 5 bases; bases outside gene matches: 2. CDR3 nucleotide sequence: TGTGCCAGCAGTGTGGGACAGTATGGCTACACCTTC. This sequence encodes CASSVGQYGYTF.

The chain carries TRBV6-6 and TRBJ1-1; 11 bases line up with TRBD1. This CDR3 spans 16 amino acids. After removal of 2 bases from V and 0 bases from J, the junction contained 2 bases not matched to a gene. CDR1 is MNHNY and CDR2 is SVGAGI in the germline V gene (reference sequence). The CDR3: CASSYGTGGMNTEAFF. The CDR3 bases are TGTGCCAGCAGTTACGGGACAGGGGGAATGAACACTGAAGCTTTCTTT.

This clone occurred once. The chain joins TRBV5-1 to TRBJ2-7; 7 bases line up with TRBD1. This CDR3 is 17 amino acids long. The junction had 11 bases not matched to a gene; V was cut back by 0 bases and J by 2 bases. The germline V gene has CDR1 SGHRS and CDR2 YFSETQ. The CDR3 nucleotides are TGCGCCAGCAGCTTGGCCCAGACAACCGGGACAGCCTACGAGCAGTACTTC. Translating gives CASSLAQTTGTAYEQYF.

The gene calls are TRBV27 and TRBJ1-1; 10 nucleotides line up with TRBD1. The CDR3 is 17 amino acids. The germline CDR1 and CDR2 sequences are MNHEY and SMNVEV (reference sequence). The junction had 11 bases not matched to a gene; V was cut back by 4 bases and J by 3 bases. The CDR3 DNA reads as TGTGCCAGCAGTTCTATGACAGGGGGCGGGTTGGACACTGAAGCTTTCTTT. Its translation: CASSSMTGGGLDTEAFF.

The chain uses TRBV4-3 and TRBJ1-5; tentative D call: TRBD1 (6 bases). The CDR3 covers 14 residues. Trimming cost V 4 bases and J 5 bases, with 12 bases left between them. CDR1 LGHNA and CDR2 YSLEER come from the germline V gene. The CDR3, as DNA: TGCGCCAGCAGCCTCGACAGGACGGATCAGCCCCAGCATTTT. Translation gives CASSLDRTDQPQHF.

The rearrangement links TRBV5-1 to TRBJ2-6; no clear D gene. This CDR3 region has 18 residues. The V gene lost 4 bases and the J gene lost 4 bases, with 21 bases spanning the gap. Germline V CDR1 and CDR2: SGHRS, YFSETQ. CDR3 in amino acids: CASSIQSLTTSGANVLTF. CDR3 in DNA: TGCGCCAGCAGCATACAGAGTTTGACAACCTCCGGGGCCAACGTCCTGACTTTC.

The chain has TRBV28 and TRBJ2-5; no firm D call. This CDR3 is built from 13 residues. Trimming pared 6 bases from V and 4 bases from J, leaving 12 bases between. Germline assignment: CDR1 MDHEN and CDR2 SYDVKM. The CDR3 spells CASSKPSVETQYF. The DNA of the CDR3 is TGTGCCAGCAGCAAACCCAGTGTAGAGACCCAGTACTTC.

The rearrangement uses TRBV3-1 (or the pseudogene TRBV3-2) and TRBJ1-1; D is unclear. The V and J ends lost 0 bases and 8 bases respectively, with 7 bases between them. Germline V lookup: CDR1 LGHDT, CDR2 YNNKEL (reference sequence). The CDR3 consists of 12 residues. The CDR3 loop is CASSQDRLEAFF. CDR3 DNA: TGTGCCAGCAGCCAAGATCGGTTGGAAGCTTTCTTT.

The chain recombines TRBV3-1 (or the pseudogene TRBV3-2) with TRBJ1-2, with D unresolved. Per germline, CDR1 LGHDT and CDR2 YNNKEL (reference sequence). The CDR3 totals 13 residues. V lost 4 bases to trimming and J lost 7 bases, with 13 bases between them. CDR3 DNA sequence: TGTGCCAGCAGCCTGGACTTACCAGGTGGCTACACCTTC. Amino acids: CASSLDLPGGYTF.

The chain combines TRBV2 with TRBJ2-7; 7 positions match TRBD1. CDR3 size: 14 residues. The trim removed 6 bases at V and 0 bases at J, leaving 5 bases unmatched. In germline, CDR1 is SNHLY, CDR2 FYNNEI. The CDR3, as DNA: TGTGCCAGCAGATCGGGACAGAGCTCCTACGAGCAGTACTTC. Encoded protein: CASRSGQSSYEQYF.

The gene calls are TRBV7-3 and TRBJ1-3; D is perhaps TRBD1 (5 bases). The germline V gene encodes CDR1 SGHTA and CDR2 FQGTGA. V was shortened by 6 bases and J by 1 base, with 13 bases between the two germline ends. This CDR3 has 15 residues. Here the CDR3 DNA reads TGTGCCAGCAGTCCGACGGGGGAATCTGGAAACACCATATATTTT. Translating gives CASSPTGESGNTIYF.

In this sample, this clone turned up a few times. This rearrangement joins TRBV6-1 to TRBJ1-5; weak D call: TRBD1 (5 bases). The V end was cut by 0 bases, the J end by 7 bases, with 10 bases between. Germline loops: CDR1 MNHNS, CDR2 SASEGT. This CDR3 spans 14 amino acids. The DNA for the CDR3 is TGTGCCAGCAGTGAAGCGCGGGGGTGGCAGCCCCAGCATTTT. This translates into CASSEARGWQPQHF.

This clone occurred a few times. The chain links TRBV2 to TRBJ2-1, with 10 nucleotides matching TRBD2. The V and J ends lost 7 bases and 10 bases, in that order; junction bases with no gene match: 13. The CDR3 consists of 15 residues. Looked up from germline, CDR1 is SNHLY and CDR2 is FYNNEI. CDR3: CASIPGASGGLEQFF. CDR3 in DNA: TGTGCCAGCATCCCTGGGGCTAGCGGGGGTCTAGAGCAGTTCTTC.

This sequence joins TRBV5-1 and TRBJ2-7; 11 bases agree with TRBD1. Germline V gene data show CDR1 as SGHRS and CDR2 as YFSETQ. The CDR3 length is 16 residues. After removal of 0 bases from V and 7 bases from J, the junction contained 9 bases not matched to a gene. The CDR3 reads CASSLGPGQGEREQYF. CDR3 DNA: TGCGCCAGCAGCTTGGGGCCGGGACAGGGGGAGCGGGAGCAGTACTTC.

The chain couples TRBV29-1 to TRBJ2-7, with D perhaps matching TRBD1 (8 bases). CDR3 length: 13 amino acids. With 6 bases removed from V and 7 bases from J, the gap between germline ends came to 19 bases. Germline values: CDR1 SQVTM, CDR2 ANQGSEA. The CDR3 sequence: CSVGTGYGGEQYF. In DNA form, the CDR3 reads TGCAGCGTGGGGACAGGTTACGGGGGGGAGCAGTACTTC.

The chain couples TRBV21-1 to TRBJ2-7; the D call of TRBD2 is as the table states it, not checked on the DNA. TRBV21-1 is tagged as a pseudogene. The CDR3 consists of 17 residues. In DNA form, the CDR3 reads TGTGCCAGCAGCAAAGGGGGGCTAGCGGGACCCCTACGGGAGCAGTACTTC. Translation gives CASSKGGLAGPLREQYF.

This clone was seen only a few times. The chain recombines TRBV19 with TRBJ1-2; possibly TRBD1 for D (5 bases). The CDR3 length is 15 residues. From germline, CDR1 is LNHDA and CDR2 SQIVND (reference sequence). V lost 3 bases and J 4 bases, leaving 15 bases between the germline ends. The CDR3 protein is CASSISAGSGYGYTF. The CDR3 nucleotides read TGTGCCAGTAGTATTTCGGCAGGGTCGGGCTATGGCTACACCTTC.

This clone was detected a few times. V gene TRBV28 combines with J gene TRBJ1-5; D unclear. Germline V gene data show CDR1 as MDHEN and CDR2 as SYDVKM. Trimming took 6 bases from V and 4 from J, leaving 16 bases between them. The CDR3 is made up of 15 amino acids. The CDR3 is CASSSPSADNQPQHF. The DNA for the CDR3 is TGTGCCAGCAGCTCCCCCAGCGCGGATAATCAGCCCCAGCATTTT. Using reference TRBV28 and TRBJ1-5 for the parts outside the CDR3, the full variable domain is DVKVTQSSRYLVKRTGEKVFLECVQDMDHENMFWYRQDPGLGLRLIYFSYDVKMKEKGDIPEGYSVSREKKERFSLILESASTNQTSMYLCASSSPSADNQPQHFGDGTRLSIL.

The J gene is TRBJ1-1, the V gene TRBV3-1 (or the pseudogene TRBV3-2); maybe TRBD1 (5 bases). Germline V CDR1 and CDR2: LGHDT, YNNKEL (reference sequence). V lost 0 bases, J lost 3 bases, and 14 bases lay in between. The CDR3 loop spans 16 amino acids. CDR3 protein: CASSQDRAGRDTEAFF. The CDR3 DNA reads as TGTGCCAGCAGCCAAGACAGGGCAGGGAGGGACACTGAAGCTTTCTTT.

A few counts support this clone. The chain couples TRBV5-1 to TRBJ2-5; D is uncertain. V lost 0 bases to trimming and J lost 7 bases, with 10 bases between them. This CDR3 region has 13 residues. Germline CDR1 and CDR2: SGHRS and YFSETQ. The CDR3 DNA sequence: TGCGCCAGCAGCTTGGATTCCTCGTTGACCCAGTACTTC. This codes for CASSLDSSLTQYF.